This T cell receptor (beta chain) was sequenced for a study of CD8 T cells in Susac syndrome. Random hexamers were used to reverse transcribe an amount of about 0.45 to 1 ug RNA. Amplification of TCR beta CDR3 spanned 54 Vbeta and 13 Jbeta via immunoSEQ multiplex PCR. TCRdb analysed the immunoSEQ multiplex PCR reads with MiXCR anew, one entry per CDR3 protein. The sample carries fewer than 300,000 distinct CDR3 sequences, 70% to 90% recorded once. Germline CDR1 is SGDLS and CDR2 is YYNGEE. V dropped 2 bases and J dropped 0 bases, with 15 bases sitting between them. The CDR3 has 17 residues. This clonotype has just one count.

The chain combines TRBV9 with TRBJ2-1, with a weak D call TRBD2 (6 bases). Source material: CD8+ T cells from PBMCs. The clonotype originates from a human donor with multiple sclerosis. DNA for the CDR3: TGTGCCAGCAGCGTCCGTGGAGGGCAGAGCTCCTACAATGAGCAGTTCTTC. Protein: CASSVRGGQSSYNEQFF.